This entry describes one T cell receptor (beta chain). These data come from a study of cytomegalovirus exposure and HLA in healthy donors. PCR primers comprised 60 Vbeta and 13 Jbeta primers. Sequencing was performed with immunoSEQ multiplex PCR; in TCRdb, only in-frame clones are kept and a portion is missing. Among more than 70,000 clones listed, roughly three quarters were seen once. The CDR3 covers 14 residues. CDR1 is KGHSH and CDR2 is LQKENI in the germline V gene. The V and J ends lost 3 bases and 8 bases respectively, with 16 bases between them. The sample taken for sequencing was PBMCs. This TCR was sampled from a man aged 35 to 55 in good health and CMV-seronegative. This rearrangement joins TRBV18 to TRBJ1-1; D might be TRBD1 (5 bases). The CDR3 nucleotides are TGTGCCAGCTCACCGATATTACGGGAGGGGGAAGCTTTCTTT. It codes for CASSPILREGEAFF.